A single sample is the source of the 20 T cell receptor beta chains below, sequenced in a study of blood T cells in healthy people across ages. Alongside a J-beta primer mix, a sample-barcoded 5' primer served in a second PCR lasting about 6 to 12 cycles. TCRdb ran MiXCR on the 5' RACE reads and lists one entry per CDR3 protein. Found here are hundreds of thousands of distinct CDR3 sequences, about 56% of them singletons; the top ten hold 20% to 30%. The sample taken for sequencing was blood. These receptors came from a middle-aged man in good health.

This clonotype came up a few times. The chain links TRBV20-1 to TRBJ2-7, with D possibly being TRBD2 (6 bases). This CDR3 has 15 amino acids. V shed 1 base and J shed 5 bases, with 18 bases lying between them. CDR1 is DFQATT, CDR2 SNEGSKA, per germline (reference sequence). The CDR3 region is CSARGRAGIRNEQYF. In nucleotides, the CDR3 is TGCAGTGCTAGAGGTCGGGCGGGAATCCGAAACGAGCAGTACTTC.

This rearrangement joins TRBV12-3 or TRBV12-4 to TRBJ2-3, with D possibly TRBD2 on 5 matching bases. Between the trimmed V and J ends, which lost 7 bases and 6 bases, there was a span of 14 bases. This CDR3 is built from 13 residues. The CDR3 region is CASTLPTGDTQYF. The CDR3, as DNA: TGTGCCAGCACATTACCGACGGGGGATACGCAGTATTTT.

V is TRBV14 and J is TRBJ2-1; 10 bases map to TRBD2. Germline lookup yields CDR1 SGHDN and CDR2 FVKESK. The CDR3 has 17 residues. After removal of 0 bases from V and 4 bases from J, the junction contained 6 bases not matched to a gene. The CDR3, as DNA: TGTGCCAGCAGCCAAGATGTCACAGCGGGGGGGTACAATGAGCAGTTCTTC. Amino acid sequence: CASSQDVTAGGYNEQFF.

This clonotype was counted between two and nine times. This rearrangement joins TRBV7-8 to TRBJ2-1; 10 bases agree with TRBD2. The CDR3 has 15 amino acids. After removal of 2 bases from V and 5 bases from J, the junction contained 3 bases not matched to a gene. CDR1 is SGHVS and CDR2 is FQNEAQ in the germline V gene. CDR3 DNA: TGTGCCAGCAGCTTATGGACTAGCGGCAACAATGAGCAGTTCTTC. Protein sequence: CASSLWTSGNNEQFF.

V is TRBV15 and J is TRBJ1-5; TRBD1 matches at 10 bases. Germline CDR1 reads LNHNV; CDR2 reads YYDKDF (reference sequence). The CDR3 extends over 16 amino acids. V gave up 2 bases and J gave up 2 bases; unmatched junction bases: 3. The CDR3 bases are TGTGCCACCAGCAGACTCGGGACAGGGGGCAATCAGCCCCAGCATTTT. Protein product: CATSRLGTGGNQPQHF.

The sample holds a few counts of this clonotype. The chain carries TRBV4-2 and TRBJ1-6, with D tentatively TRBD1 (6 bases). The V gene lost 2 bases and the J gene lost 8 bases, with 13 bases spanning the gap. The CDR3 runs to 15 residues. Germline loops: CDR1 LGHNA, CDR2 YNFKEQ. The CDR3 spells CASSQRQQGDSPLHF. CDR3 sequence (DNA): TGTGCCAGCAGCCAAAGACAACAGGGAGATTCACCCCTCCACTTT.

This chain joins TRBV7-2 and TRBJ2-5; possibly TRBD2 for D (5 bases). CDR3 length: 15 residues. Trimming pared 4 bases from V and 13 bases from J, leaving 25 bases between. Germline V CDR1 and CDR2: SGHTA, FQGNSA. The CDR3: CASSSGGRALTPLYF. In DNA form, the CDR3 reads TGTGCCAGCAGCTCAGGAGGACGGGCCCTAACCCCCCTGTACTTC.

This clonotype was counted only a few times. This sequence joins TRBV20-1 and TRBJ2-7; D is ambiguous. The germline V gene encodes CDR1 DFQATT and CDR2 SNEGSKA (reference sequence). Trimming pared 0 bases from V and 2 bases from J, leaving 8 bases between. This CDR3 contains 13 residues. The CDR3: CSARDSETYEQYF. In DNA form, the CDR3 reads TGCAGTGCTAGAGATTCGGAGACCTACGAGCAGTACTTC.

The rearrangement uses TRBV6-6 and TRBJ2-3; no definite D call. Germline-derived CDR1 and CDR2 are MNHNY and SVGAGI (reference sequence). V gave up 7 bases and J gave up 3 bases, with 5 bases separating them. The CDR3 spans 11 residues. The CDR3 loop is CASKTTDTQYF. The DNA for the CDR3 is TGTGCCAGCAAGACAACAGATACGCAGTATTTT.

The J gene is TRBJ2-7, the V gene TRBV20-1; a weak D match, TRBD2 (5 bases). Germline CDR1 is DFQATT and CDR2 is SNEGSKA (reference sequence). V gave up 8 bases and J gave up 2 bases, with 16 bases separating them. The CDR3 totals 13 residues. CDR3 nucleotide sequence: TGCAGTTCTGTGTGTGGACTTGCCTACGAGCAGTACTTC. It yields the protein CSSVCGLAYEQYF.

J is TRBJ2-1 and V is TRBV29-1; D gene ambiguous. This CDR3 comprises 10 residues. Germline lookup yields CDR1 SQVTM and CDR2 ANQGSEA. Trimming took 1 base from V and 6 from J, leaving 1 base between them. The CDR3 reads CSVEANEQFF. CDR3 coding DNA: TGCAGCGTTGAAGCCAATGAGCAGTTCTTC.

The DNA for the CDR3 is TGTGCCAGCAGGCCTGAATTCCCGGGACATAGCAATCAGCCCCAGCATTTT. As protein: CASRPEFPGHSNQPQHF. V usage is TRBV12-3 or TRBV12-4 and J usage is TRBJ1-5; maybe TRBD1 (6 bases). V lost 6 bases, J lost 0 bases, and 18 bases lay in between. The CDR3 contains 17 residues.

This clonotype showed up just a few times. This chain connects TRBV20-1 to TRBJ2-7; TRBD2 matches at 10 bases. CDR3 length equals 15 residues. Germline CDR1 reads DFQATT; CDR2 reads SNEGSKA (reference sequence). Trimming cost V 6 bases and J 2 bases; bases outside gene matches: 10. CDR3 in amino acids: CSAPSPSGSAYEQYF. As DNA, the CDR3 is TGCAGTGCCCCGAGCCCTAGCGGGAGTGCCTACGAGCAGTACTTC.

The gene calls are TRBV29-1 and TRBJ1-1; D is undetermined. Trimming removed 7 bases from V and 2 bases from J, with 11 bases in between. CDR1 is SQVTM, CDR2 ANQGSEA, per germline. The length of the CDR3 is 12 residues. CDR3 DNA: TGCAGCGGAAGGGCAAGCAACACTGAAGCTTTCTTT. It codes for CSGRASNTEAFF.

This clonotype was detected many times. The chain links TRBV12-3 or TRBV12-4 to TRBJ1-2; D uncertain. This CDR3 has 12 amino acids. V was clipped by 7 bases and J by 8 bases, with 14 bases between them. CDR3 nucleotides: TGTGCCAGCACTTTTGTCTCCTCCGGCTACACCTTC. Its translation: CASTFVSSGYTF.

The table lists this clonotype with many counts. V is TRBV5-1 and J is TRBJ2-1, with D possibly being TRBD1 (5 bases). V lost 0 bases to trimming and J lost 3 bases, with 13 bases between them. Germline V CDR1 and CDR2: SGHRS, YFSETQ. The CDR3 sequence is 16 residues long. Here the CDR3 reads CASSLGFTGVYNEQFF. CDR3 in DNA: TGCGCCAGCAGCTTGGGTTTCACAGGCGTCTACAATGAGCAGTTCTTC.

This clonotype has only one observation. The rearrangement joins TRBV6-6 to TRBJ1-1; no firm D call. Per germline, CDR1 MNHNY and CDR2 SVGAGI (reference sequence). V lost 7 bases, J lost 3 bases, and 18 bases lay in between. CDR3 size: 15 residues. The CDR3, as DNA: TGTGCCAGCACCATGAGACCCCTCGGCGACACTGAAGCTTTCTTT. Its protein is CASTMRPLGDTEAFF.

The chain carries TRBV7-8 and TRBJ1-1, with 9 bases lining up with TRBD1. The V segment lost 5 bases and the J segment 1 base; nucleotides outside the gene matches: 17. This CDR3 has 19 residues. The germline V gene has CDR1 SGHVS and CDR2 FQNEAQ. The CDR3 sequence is CASSPSSRDRDNTNTEAFF. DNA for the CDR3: TGTGCCAGCAGCCCGTCGTCCCGGGACAGGGATAATACGAACACTGAAGCTTTCTTT.

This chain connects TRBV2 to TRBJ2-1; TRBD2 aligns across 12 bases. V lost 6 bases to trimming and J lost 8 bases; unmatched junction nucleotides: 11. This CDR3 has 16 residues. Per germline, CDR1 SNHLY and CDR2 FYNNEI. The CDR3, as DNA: TGTGCCAGCAGCATACTAGCGGGGGGATTTGGCGATGAGCAGTTCTTC. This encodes CASSILAGGFGDEQFF.

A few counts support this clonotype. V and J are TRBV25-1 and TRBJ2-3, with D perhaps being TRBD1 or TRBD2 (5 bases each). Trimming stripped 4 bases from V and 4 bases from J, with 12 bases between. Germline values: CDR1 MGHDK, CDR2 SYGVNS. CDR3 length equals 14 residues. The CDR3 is CASSGRMGADTQYF. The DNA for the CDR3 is TGTGCCAGCAGTGGGAGAATGGGGGCAGATACGCAGTATTTT.